The clone carrying this TCR beta chain was seen just once. The entry originates in a study of blood T cell repertoires in COVID-19. Study as a whole: Acute and convalescent COVID-19 specimens originated in the United States, Italy and Spain.

Authors' methods: Using reference gene primer amplification, nucleated cell counts were estimated. TCRdb's copy holds only in-frame clones and misses some; the assay was immunoSEQ multiplex PCR. For V, J and clone size, that table is used; D and trimming come from the DNA. The table has about 160,000 clones, about 81% seen once. The ends were cut back, 4 bases at V and 5 bases at J, with 15 bases in the middle. The CDR3 spans 14 residues. CDR1 and CDR2 (germline): LGHNA, YSLEER. The receptor was isolated from a human donor in a cohort sampled during active COVID-19. This rearrangement joins TRBV4-3 to TRBJ2-7; weak D call: TRBD1 (6 bases). The sequencing input was peripheral blood. CDR3 region: CASSPRGRGHEQYF. DNA for the CDR3: TGCGCCAGCAGCCCAAGGGGCAGGGGCCACGAGCAGTACTTC.